The rows below give T cell receptor beta chains drawn from one sample of a study of early T cells in non-severe SARS-CoV-2 infection. MiXCR, run by TCRdb on the 5' RACE reads, gives a single entry per CDR3 protein. The table lists 55,000 to 75,000 distinct CDR3 sequences, about 8% of them singletons, with under 3.5% in the top ten. The specimen sequenced was whole blood. The receptors here all came from an adult who was a healthcare worker with PCR-confirmed SARS-CoV-2 infection or an uninfected control (not recorded which). CDR3s include the opening cysteine and the closing phenylalanine or tryptophan.

J gene	CDR3 length	V gene	CDR3 protein
TRBJ2-2	14	TRBV20-1	CSASGDLNTGELFF
TRBJ2-1	16	TRBV7-2	CASSSSLAGVYNEQFF
TRBJ2-1	13	TRBV7-3	CASSQMGYNEQFF
TRBJ2-1	19	TRBV5-4	CASSPGLAGGSGFYNEQFF
TRBJ2-1	10	TRBV29-1	CIAVIDEQFF
TRBJ2-7	15	TRBV20-1	CSARATGTRDYEQYF
TRBJ2-7	15	TRBV28	CASSLRTGGTYEQYF
TRBJ2-3	14	TRBV2	CASTPTYSTDTQYF
TRBJ1-1	14	TRBV7-2	CASSPARANTEAFF
TRBJ2-3	16	TRBV6-1	CASSAAPGGGADTQYF
TRBJ2-3	15	TRBV20-1	CSARDPGRARDTQYF
TRBJ2-1	15	TRBV6-6	CASKIAGSDNNEQFF
TRBJ2-3	14	TRBV9	CASSVEAGSDTQYF
TRBJ2-1	13	TRBV24-1	CATSGIGANEQFF
TRBJ2-7	14	TRBV3-1	CASTPRDRGYEQYF
TRBJ2-4	14	TRBV29-1	CSVGEPVAKNIQYF
TRBJ2-5	16	TRBV18	CASSPPSGAPLETQYF
TRBJ2-5	15	TRBV7-2	CASSLGLADQETQYF
TRBJ2-1	15	TRBV5-4	CASSFGTGIYNEQFF
TRBJ2-3	14	TRBV28	CASSFPGGADTQYF
TRBJ2-7	15	TRBV9	CASSAGDYPVYEQYF
TRBJ2-4	13	TRBV29-1	CSAMGRSVNIQYF
TRBJ2-7	14	TRBV28	CASTRTGDSYEQYF
TRBJ2-1	16	TRBV5-1	CASSLVPSGGPNEQFF
TRBJ2-1	15	TRBV10-1	CASSERSDPGNEQFF
TRBJ1-5	15	TRBV24-1	CATSDSQGSNQPQHF